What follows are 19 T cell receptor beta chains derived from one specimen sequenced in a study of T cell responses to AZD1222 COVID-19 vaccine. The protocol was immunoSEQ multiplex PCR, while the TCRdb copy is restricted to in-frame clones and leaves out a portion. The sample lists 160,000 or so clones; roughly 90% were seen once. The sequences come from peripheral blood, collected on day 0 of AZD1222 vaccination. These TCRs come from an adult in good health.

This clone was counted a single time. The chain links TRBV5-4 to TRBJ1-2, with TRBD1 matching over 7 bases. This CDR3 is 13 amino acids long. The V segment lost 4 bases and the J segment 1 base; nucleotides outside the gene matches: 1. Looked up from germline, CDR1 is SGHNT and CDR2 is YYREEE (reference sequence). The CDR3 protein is CASSRQGNYGYTF. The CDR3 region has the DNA TGTGCCAGCAGCCGACAGGGTAACTATGGCTACACCTTC.

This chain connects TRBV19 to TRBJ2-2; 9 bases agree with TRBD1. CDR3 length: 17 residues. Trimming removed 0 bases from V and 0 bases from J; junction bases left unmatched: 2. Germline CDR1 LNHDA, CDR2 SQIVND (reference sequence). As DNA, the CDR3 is TGTGCCAGTAGTATAGAACAGGGGGCGTCGAACACCGGGGAGCTGTTTTTT. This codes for CASSIEQGASNTGELFF.

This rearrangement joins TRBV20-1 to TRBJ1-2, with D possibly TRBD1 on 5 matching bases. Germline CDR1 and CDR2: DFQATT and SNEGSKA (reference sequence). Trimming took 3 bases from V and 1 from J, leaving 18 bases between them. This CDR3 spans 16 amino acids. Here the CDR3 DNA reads TGCAGTGCTAGTAACCTACGGGGGGGATTTAACTATGGCTACACCTTC. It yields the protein CSASNLRGGFNYGYTF.

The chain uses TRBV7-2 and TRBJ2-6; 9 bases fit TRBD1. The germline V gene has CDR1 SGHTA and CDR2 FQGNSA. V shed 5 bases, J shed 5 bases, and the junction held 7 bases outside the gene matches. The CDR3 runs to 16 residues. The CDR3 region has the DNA TGTGCCAGCAGCCCTGGACAGGGGATGCGGGCCAACGTCCTGACTTTC. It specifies CASSPGQGMRANVLTF.

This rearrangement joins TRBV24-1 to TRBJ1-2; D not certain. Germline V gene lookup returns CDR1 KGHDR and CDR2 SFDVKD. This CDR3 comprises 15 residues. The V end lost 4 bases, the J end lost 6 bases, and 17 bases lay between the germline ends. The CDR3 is CATSDNLQQPHGYTF. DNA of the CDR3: TGTGCCACCAGTGACAACCTACAGCAACCCCATGGCTACACCTTC.

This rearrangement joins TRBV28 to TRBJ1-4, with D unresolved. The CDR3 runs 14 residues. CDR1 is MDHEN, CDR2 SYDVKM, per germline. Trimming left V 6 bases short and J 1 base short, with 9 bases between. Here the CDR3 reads CASSWTGTNEKLFF. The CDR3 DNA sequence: TGTGCCAGCAGCTGGACGGGAACTAATGAAAAACTGTTTTTT.

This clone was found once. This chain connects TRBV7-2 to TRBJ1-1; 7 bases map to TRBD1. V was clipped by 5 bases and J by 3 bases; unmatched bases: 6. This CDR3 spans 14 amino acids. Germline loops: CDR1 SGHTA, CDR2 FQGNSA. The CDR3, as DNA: TGTGCCAGCAGCCAACAGGGGCTGGACACTGAAGCTTTCTTT. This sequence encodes CASSQQGLDTEAFF.

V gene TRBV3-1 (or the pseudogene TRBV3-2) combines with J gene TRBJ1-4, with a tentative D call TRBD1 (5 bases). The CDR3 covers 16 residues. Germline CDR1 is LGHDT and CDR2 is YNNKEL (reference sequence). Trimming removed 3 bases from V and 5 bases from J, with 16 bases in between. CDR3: CASSQAGSGLNEKLFF. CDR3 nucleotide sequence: TGTGCCAGCAGCCAGGCGGGGTCGGGGCTGAATGAAAAACTGTTTTTT.

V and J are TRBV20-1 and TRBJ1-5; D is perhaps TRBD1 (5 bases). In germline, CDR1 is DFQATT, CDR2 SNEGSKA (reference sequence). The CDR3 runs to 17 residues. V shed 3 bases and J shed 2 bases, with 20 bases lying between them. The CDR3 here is CSASKALGQGRNQPQHF. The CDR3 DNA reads TGCAGTGCTAGTAAGGCTTTGGGGCAGGGCCGCAATCAGCCCCAGCATTTT.

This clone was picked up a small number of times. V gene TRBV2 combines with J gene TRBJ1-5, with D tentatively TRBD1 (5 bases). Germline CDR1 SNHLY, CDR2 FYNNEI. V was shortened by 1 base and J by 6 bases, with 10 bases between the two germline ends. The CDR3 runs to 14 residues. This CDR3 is CASSEGGRSQPQHF. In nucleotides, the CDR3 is TGTGCCAGCAGTGAAGGGGGCCGTAGTCAGCCCCAGCATTTT.

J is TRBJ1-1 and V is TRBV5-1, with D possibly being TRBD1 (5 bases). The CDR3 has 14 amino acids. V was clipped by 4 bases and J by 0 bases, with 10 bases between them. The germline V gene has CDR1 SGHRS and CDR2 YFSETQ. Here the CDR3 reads CASSGDGMNTEAFF. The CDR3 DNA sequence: TGCGCCAGCAGCGGGGACGGAATGAACACTGAAGCTTTCTTT.

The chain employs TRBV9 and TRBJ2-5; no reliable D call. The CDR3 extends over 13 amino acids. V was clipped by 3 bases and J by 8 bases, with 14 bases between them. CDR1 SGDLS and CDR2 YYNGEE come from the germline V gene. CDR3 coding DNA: TGTGCCAGCAGCGGTAGCCTGCCAGAAACCCAGTACTTC. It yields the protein CASSGSLPETQYF. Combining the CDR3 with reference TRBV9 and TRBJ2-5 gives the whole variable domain DSGVTQTPKHLITATGQRVTLRCSPRSGDLSVYWYQQSLDQGLQFLIQYYNGEERAKGNILERFSAQQFPDLHSELNLSSLELGDSALYFCASSGSLPETQYFGPGTRLLVL.

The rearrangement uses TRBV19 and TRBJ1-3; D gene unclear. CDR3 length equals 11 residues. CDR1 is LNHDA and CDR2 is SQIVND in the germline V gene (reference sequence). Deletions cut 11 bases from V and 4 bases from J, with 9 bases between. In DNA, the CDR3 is TGTGCCGCCACCATAGGAAACACCATATATTTT. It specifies CAATIGNTIYF.

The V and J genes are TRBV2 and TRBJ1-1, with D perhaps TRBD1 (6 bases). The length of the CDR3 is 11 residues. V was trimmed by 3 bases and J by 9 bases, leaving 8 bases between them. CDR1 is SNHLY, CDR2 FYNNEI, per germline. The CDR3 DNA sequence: TGTGCCAGCAGTGATTGGGGGCAAGCTTTCTTT. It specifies CASSDWGQAFF.

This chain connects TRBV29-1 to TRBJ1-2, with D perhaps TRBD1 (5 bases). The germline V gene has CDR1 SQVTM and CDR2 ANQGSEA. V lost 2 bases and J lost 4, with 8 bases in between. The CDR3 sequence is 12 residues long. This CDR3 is CSVEIGGYGYTF. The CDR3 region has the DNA TGCAGCGTTGAAATTGGGGGCTATGGCTACACCTTC.

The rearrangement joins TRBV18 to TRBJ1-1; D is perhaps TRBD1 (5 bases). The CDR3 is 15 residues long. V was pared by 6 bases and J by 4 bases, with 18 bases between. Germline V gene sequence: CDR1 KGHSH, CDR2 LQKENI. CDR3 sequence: CASSLNRDWGTEAFF. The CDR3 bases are TGTGCCAGCTCTCTAAACCGGGACTGGGGCACTGAAGCTTTCTTT. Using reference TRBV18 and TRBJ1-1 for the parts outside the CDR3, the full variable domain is NAGVMQNPRHLVRRRGQEARLRCSPMKGHSHVYWYRQLPEEGLKFMVYLQKENIIDESGMPKERFSAEFPKEGPSILRIQQVVRGDSAAYFCASSLNRDWGTEAFFGQGTRLTVV.

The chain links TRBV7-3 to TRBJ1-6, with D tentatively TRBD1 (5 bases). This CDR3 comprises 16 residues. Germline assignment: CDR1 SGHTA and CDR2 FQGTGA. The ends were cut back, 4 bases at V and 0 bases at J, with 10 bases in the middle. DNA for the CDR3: TGTGCCAGCAGCTACGACAGCAACTCCTATAATTCACCCCTCCACTTT. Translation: CASSYDSNSYNSPLHF.

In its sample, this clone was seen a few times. The CDR3, as DNA: TGTGCCAGCAGCCCGACTGACACCGGGGAGCTGTTTTTT. Protein product: CASSPTDTGELFF. The chain has TRBV6-4 and TRBJ2-2; D remains unclear. The V gene's germline CDR1 is MRHNA and CDR2 SNTAGT. This CDR3 has 13 residues. Trimming cost V 6 bases and J 3 bases, with 8 bases left between them.

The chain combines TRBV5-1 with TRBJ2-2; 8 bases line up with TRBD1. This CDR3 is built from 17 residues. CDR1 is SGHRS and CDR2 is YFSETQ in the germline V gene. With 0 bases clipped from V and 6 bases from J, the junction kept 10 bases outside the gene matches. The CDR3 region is CASSLGYSGQAAGELFF. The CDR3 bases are TGCGCCAGCAGCTTGGGGTACTCGGGACAGGCCGCCGGGGAGCTGTTTTTT. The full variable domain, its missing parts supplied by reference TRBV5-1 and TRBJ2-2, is KAGVTQTPRYLIKTRGQQVTLSCSPISGHRSVSWYQQTPGQGLQFLFEYFSETQRNKGNFPGRFSGRQFSNSRSEMNVSTLELGDSALYLCASSLGYSGQAAGELFFGEGSRLTVL.